These 21 T cell receptor beta chains came from one sample sequenced in a study of regulatory T cells in long-lasting Graves disease. TCR beta libraries were built with iRepertoire HTBI primers and Arm-PCR of CDR3 regions. TCRdb re-derived calls from the multiplex PCR reads in MiXCR, one entry per CDR3 protein. Counted here are 650,000 to 850,000 distinct CDR3 sequences, approximately 29% occurring once; the ten biggest clones make up about two fifths. Specified time point: persistent/refractory GD, antithyroid drugs over 5 years with positive TRAb. Generation of the TCR library employed RNA extracted from PBMCs. The source material was peripheral blood mononuclear cells (PBMCs), sampled when the disease was refractory, from a patient treated with antithyroid drugs. These receptors all come from a female donor with Graves disease.

The chain uses TRBV30 and TRBJ2-1; D remains unclear. Germline V gene data show CDR1 as GTSNPN and CDR2 as SVGIG (reference sequence). The CDR3 consists of 13 residues. The V end was cut by 0 bases, the J end by 1 base, with 4 bases between. CDR3 in amino acids: CAWSVTSYNEQFF. The CDR3 DNA reads as TGTGCCTGGAGTGTTACTTCCTACAATGAGCAGTTCTTC.

This clonotype has just a few counts. The chain joins TRBV5-6 to TRBJ2-5; D is possibly TRBD1 (6 bases). The CDR3 consists of 14 residues. Germline lookup yields CDR1 SGHDT and CDR2 YYEEEE. The V end lost 3 bases, the J end lost 1 base, and 10 bases lay between the germline ends. The CDR3 region has the DNA TGTGCCAGCAGCTGGGGACAAGTCCAAGAGACCCAGTACTTC. This translates into CASSWGQVQETQYF.

There are many counts of this clonotype. J is TRBJ2-7 and V is TRBV11-2; the D gene is possibly TRBD1 (5 bases). The ends were cut back, 2 bases at V and 2 bases at J, with 7 bases in the middle. Germline V gene data show CDR1 as SGHAT and CDR2 as FQNNGV. The CDR3 is 13 amino acids. CDR3 loop: CASSLMTAYEQYF. Here the CDR3 DNA reads TGTGCCAGCAGCTTAATGACAGCCTACGAGCAGTACTTC.

The chain employs TRBV7-9 and TRBJ2-7; D is ambiguous. From germline, CDR1 is SEHNR and CDR2 FQNEAQ (reference sequence). This CDR3 has 15 amino acids. With 5 bases removed from V and 3 bases from J, the gap between germline ends came to 17 bases. DNA for the CDR3: TGTGCCAGCAGCGACGAGCATACCACCTTCTACGAGCAGTACTTC. Its translation: CASSDEHTTFYEQYF.

The chain links TRBV7-9 to TRBJ2-5, with D possibly TRBD2 on 5 matching bases. The CDR3 is made up of 12 amino acids. V lost 10 bases and J lost 4, with 13 bases in between. The germline CDR1 and CDR2 sequences are SEHNR and FQNEAQ (reference sequence). CDR3 DNA: TGTGCCATCACGGTGGCGGGAGAGACCCAGTACTTC. Translation: CAITVAGETQYF.

This chain uses TRBV9 with TRBJ1-1; D unclear. Looked up from germline, CDR1 is SGDLS and CDR2 is YYNGEE. The CDR3 has 14 amino acids. V was shortened by 0 bases and J by 4 bases, with 10 bases between the two germline ends. DNA for the CDR3: TGTGCCAGCAGCGTAGAGCAGTTTGGCACTGAAGCTTTCTTT. Translating it yields CASSVEQFGTEAFF.

A few counts support this clonotype. The chain links TRBV11-2 to TRBJ2-5; 8 bases map to TRBD2. The CDR3 is 16 amino acids. The V gene's germline CDR1 is SGHAT and CDR2 FQNNGV. V shed 8 bases, J shed 5 bases, and the junction held 16 bases outside the gene matches. The CDR3 here is CASGPALGGRLETQYF. DNA of the CDR3: TGTGCCAGCGGCCCCGCGTTGGGCGGGAGGCTCGAGACCCAGTACTTC. The full variable domain, completed using reference TRBV11-2 and TRBJ2-5, is EAGVAQSPRYKIIEKRQSVAFWCNPISGHATLYWYQQILGQGPKLLIQFQNNGVVDDSQLPKDRFSAERLKGVDSTLKIQPAKLEDSAVYLCASGPALGGRLETQYFGPGTRLLVL.

The table lists this clonotype with many counts. This chain links TRBV2 with TRBJ2-2, with 9 bases lining up with TRBD2. Germline CDR1 reads SNHLY; CDR2 reads FYNNEI. CDR3 size: 14 residues. The ends lost 7 bases at V and 5 bases at J; junction bases unmatched: 5. CDR3 DNA sequence: TGTGCCAGCACCGGACTAGCGTGGACCGGGGAGCTGTTTTTT. Translating it yields CASTGLAWTGELFF. Full variable domain (missing parts from reference TRBV2 and TRBJ2-2): EPEVTQTPSHQVTQMGQEVILRCVPISNHLYFYWYRQILGQKVEFLVSFYNNEISEKSEIFDDQFSVERPDGSNFTLKIRSTKLEDSAMYFCASTGLAWTGELFFGEGSRLTVL.

This clonotype was picked up a small number of times. The CDR3 DNA reads as TGTGCCAGCAGCGCGAGCTATCCCGGGGAGCTGTTTTTT. It codes for CASSASYPGELFF. The rearrangement joins TRBV13 to TRBJ2-2; D gene unclear. Germline V lookup: CDR1 PRHDT, CDR2 FYEKMQ (reference sequence). The CDR3 spans 13 residues. The V end was cut by 5 bases, the J end by 6 bases, with 10 bases between.

This chain uses TRBV13 with TRBJ1-5, with D possibly matching TRBD1 (6 bases). Between the trimmed V and J ends, which lost 5 bases and 7 bases, there was a span of 18 bases. CDR3 length equals 15 residues. Germline V lookup: CDR1 PRHDT, CDR2 FYEKMQ (reference sequence). This CDR3 is CASSRGNREGQPQHF. CDR3 nucleotides: TGTGCCAGCAGCAGGGGAAACAGGGAGGGGCAGCCCCAGCATTTT.

This clonotype was detected many times. The chain recombines TRBV12-3 or TRBV12-4 with TRBJ1-1; D remains unclear. Trimming shortened V by 7 bases and J by 5 bases, and 14 bases separated the two germline ends. This CDR3 contains 13 residues. The CDR3 DNA is TGTGCCAGCACGTCAGGAAGAGGGACTGAAGCTTTCTTT. Translating gives CASTSGRGTEAFF.

This clonotype showed up just a few times. The chain recombines TRBV30 with TRBJ2-7; 13 positions agree with TRBD2. J was trimmed by 2 bases and V by 2 bases; bases with no gene match: 9. The CDR3 has 17 amino acids. The germline V gene has CDR1 GTSNPN and CDR2 SVGIG (reference sequence). The DNA for the CDR3 is TGTGCCTGGAGTCGGGGACTAGCGGGGCTACTCGCCTACGAGCAGTACTTC. The encoded protein is CAWSRGLAGLLAYEQYF.

This clonotype was seen only a few times. DNA of the CDR3: TGTGCCAGCAGTGAATTGCGACAGGGTGGCCGAACTAATGAAAAACTGTTTTTT. Residues: CASSELRQGGRTNEKLFF. The V gene is TRBV25-1, the J gene TRBJ1-4, with TRBD1 identical over 7 bases. Germline lookup yields CDR1 MGHDK and CDR2 SYGVNS. This CDR3 has 18 residues. The V and J ends lost 1 base and 1 base, in that order; junction bases with no gene match: 9.

This clonotype was found a few times. The chain has TRBV5-6 and TRBJ1-1; perhaps TRBD1 as D (6 bases). The length of the CDR3 is 17 residues. Trimming pared 4 bases from V and 2 bases from J, leaving 21 bases between. The germline CDR1 and CDR2 sequences are SGHDT and YYEEEE. CDR3 in amino acids: CASSLYAGGGGNTEAFF. CDR3 DNA sequence: TGTGCCAGCAGCCTCTACGCAGGTGGAGGGGGAAACACTGAAGCTTTCTTT.

This clonotype was recorded a few times. The rearrangement joins TRBV20-1 to TRBJ1-2; tentative D call: TRBD1 (6 bases). The CDR3 contains 12 residues. From germline, CDR1 is DFQATT and CDR2 SNEGSKA (reference sequence). V was clipped by 6 bases and J by 3 bases, with 11 bases between them. In DNA form, the CDR3 reads TGCAGTGCGGGGGCAGGTGACTATGGCTACACCTTC. Residues: CSAGAGDYGYTF.

The sample holds a few counts of this clonotype. The chain uses TRBV12-3 or TRBV12-4 and TRBJ1-6, with 9 nucleotides matching TRBD1. CDR3 length: 15 residues. Trimming at V came to 4 bases and at J to 9 bases, leaving 7 bases not matched to a gene. The CDR3 is CASSYTGGWSSPLHF. CDR3 nucleotide sequence: TGTGCCAGCAGTTACACAGGGGGCTGGAGTTCACCCCTCCACTTT.

J is TRBJ1-1 and V is TRBV20-1, with D maybe TRBD1 (5 bases). CDR3 length: 12 residues. CDR1 and CDR2 from the germline V gene are DFQATT and SNEGSKA (reference sequence). V was shortened by 3 bases and J by 4 bases, with 9 bases between the two germline ends. CDR3 sequence: CSAREGTTEAFF. CDR3 coding DNA: TGCAGTGCTAGGGAGGGGACCACTGAAGCTTTCTTT.

The chain carries TRBV2 and TRBJ1-5, with D perhaps matching TRBD1 (6 bases). This CDR3 has 16 residues. Germline CDR1 SNHLY, CDR2 FYNNEI. The germline V and J ends were trimmed by 7 bases and 2 bases, with 18 bases remaining between them. The CDR3 DNA follows: TGTGCCAGCACCCCGGGGGGCAGGGGTGGCAATCAGCCCCAGCATTTT. Encoded protein: CASTPGGRGGNQPQHF.

This clonotype has a handful of counts. V usage is TRBV6-1 and J usage is TRBJ1-6; 7 nucleotides line up with TRBD1. Trimming removed 8 bases from V and 7 bases from J; junction bases left unmatched: 11. Germline CDR1 reads MNHNS; CDR2 reads SASEGT. The CDR3 totals 15 residues. CDR3 sequence reads: CASGFRTGRNSPLHF. DNA of the CDR3: TGTGCCAGCGGATTCCGGACAGGACGAAATTCACCCCTCCACTTT.

The chain has TRBV12-3 or TRBV12-4 and TRBJ2-1; D gene unclear. CDR3 length: 12 amino acids. Trimming shortened V by 3 bases and J by 9 bases, and 9 bases separated the two germline ends. The CDR3 sequence: CASSFPRSEQFF. The CDR3 DNA follows: TGTGCCAGCAGTTTTCCTCGGTCTGAGCAGTTCTTC.

V gene TRBV20-1 combines with J gene TRBJ2-7, with D perhaps TRBD1 (6 bases). The CDR3 totals 13 residues. V dropped 5 bases and J dropped 0 bases, with 11 bases sitting between them. Germline CDR1 is DFQATT and CDR2 is SNEGSKA (reference sequence). CDR3 sequence: CSAFGTSSYEQYF. CDR3 nucleotides: TGCAGTGCTTTCGGGACAAGCTCCTACGAGCAGTACTTC.